This T cell receptor (beta chain) was sequenced for a study of technical replicates of blood from a few donors. TCRdb's copy holds only in-frame clones and misses some; the assay was immunoSEQ multiplex PCR. This sample carries about 14,000 clones, approximately 81% of them seen once, and the ten largest clones take more than 10%. This CDR3 has 19 amino acids. Germline V gene data show CDR1 as MNHEY and CDR2 as SMNVEV (reference sequence). V shed 2 bases and J 10 bases; nucleotides not matched to a gene: 19. The sample comprised PBMCs. The V gene is TRBV27, the J gene TRBJ2-5; 13 nucleotides align to TRBD2. The TCR originated in a human donor in good health. The CDR3 nucleotides read TGTGCCAGCAGTTTACCAGCCGGGACTAGCGGGACGCCCCAAGGGGGCCAGTACTTC. It encodes CASSLPAGTSGTPQGGQYF.